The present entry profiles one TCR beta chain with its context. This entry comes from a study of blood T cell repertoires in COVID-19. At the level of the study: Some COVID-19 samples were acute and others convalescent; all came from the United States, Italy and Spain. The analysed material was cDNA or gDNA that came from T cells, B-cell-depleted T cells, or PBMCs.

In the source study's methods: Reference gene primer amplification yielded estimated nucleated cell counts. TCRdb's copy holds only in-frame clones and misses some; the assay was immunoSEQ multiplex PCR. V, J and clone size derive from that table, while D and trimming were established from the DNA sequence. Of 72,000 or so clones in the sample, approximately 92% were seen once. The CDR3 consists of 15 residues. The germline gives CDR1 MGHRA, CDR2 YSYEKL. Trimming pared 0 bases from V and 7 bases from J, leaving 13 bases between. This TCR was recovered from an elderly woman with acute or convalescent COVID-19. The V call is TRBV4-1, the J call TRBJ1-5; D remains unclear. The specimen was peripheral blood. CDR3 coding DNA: TGCGCCAGCAGCCAAGATCCCTCGGGGATACAGCCCCAGCATTTT. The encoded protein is CASSQDPSGIQPQHF.